The 9 T cell receptor beta chains presented below share a single source sample, sequenced in a study of tumor-infiltrating lymphocytes in oesophageal squamous cell carcinoma. TCRdb re-called the PCR reads with MiXCR, one entry per CDR3 protein. The table lists approximately 13,000 distinct CDR3 sequences, around 48% of them singletons, with roughly 30% in the top ten. Sequenced input: esophageal tumor tissue. The source is a female donor with esophageal squamous cell carcinoma.

The chain recombines TRBV20-1 with TRBJ2-1; D perhaps matches TRBD2 (5 bases). Germline CDR1 reads DFQATT; CDR2 reads SNEGSKA (reference sequence). V was pared by 2 bases and J by 3 bases, with 14 bases between. The CDR3 spans 15 residues. The CDR3 sequence is CSARTKRSFYNEQFF. CDR3 in DNA: TGCAGTGCTAGAACCAAGCGGTCATTCTACAATGAGCAGTTCTTC.

Turning to this clonotype: It may be a read error: a sequence one base away is much more abundant. The chain employs TRBV7-2 and TRBJ1-1, with 10 bases that match TRBD2. With the DNA end fitting TRBJ2-1 better, the J assignment may be wrong. This CDR3 has 15 amino acids. From germline, CDR1 is SGHTA and CDR2 FQGNSA. The CDR3 DNA sequence: TGTGCCAGCAGCTTAAACCCTAGCGGGAGTTACGAGCAGTTCTTC. Translating gives CASSLNPSGSYEQFF.

The V and J genes are TRBV7-2 and TRBJ2-5, with 8 bases identical to TRBD2. V lost 4 bases, J lost 11 bases, and 15 bases stayed unmatched. CDR1 is SGHTA, CDR2 FQGNSA, per germline. CDR3 length: 15 residues. The CDR3 region is CASSSTSASYNEQYF. CDR3 DNA sequence: TGTGCCAGCAGCTCGACTAGCGCCTCCTACAATGAGCAGTACTTC.

This clonotype was seen a few times. The J gene is TRBJ2-6, the V gene TRBV7-3; D is unclear. Trimming stripped 4 bases from V and 2 bases from J, with 6 bases between. The germline CDR1 and CDR2 sequences are SGHTA and FQGTGA. This CDR3 contains 14 residues. CDR3 nucleotide sequence: TGTGCCAGCAGCTCTTCCCCTGGGGCCAACGTCCTGACTTTC. Encoded protein: CASSSSPGANVLTF.

In this sample, this clonotype is large. The chain uses TRBV7-6 and TRBJ2-1; no firm D call. Germline V gene sequence: CDR1 SGHVS, CDR2 FNYEAQ. CDR3 length equals 13 residues. Trimming pared 2 bases from V and 4 bases from J, leaving 6 bases between. The CDR3 sequence: CASSLTRYNEQFF. In nucleotides, the CDR3 is TGTGCCAGCAGCTTAACCAGATACAATGAGCAGTTCTTC.

Only one count was recorded for this clonotype. The chain joins TRBV7-2 to TRBJ2-4; D gene uncertain. The J call is uncertain, as TRBJ2-7 better fits the DNA end. This CDR3 has 14 amino acids. CDR1 and CDR2 (germline): SGHTA, FQGNSA. CDR3 nucleotides: TGTGCCAGCAGCCGCACGGCGGCGTCCTACGAGCAGTACTTC. Protein product: CASSRTAASYEQYF.

This clonotype was seen a handful of times. A junction boundary mismatches the germline segment, possibly from a read error. This chain connects TRBV5-4 to TRBJ2-1; a possible D gene is TRBD2 (7 bases). The CDR3 is 15 residues long. Looked up from germline, CDR1 is SGHNT and CDR2 is YYREEE (reference sequence). CDR3 DNA: TGTGCCAGCAGCTTGCCGGGGGGCTCCTACAATGGGCAGTTCTTC. As protein: CASSLPGGSYNGQFF. Drawing the rest from reference TRBV5-4 and TRBJ2-1, the complete variable domain is ETGVTQSPTHLIKTRGQQVTLRCSSQSGHNTVSWYQQALGQGPQFIFQYYREEENGRGNFPPRFSGLQFPNYSSELNVNALELDDSALYLCASSLPGGSYNGQFFGPGTRLTVL.

For this clonotype: Compared with germline, one end of the junction differs, possibly owing to a read error. Here the CDR3 reads CASSYHSSDTQYF. The CDR3 nucleotides read TGTGCTAGCAGCTATCATAGCTCAGATACGCAGTATTTT. The genes are TRBV7-7 and TRBJ2-3, with D uncertain. Germline V gene data show CDR1 as SSHAT and CDR2 as FNYEAQ (reference sequence). The CDR3 runs 13 residues.

This clonotype was seen ten or more times. V usage is TRBV6-1 and J usage is TRBJ1-5; D is undetermined. The germline gives CDR1 MNHNS, CDR2 SASEGT. This CDR3 spans 14 amino acids. The V gene lost 8 bases and the J gene lost 7 bases, with 18 bases spanning the gap. The CDR3 region is CASSIGGQAQPQHF. The CDR3 nucleotides are TGTGCCAGCTCAATAGGAGGGCAGGCCCAGCCCCAGCATTTT.